The T cell receptor beta chain described here comes from a study of CD8+CD57+ T cells in acquired aplastic anemia. Study-level information: Around 3.5 ug was the average amount of DNA from sorted CD4+ and CD8+ cells. Healthy donors averaged around 10 million reads for CD4+ cells.

In regard to this clonotype: Its cognate antigen is unknown.

Genomic DNA constituted the template upon which TCR beta VDJ and CDR3 profiling was performed. TCRdb fed the reads into MiXCR, producing one record per CDR3 protein. The sample lists about 190,000 distinct CDR3 sequences, approximately 50% occurring once. Study-wide points: Some 28 sequences, all CD8+ CDR3, were shared between patients and controls. Patients and controls were not found to differ significantly in CD8+ Simpson's diversity.

Sequenced sample: sorted CD4+, CD8+, or CD8+CD57+ T cells (not recorded which) from PBMCs. This TCR derives from a human donor in good health, serving as a control.

CDR3 sequence (DNA): TGTGCCAGCAGCTTAACAGGTGGTCATGAGCAGTTCTTC. Translated, it gives CASSLTGGHEQFF. The rearrangement joins TRBV7-3 to TRBJ2-1; D not resolved. V shed 0 bases and J shed 8 bases, with 8 bases lying between them. Germline V gene sequence: CDR1 SGHTA, CDR2 FQGTGA. The CDR3 runs to 13 residues.